A selection of T cell receptor beta chains follows, all from one sample in a study of intratumoral heterogeneity in liver cancer. Profiled with immunoSEQ multiplex PCR; TCRdb holds only in-frame clones, not every one. The sample has 20,000 to 25,000 clones, approximately 70% seen once; the top ten hold approximately 18%. Sequenced here: tumor-adjacent normal tissue, sampled before any cancer treatment. The source of these receptors is a woman between 65 and 79 years old with hepatocellular carcinoma. Each CDR3 is given with its conserved first and last residue. D genes are given only for firm matches. For some rows the clone size is stated as once, few or many, or as a class when expanded; others skip it.

NA | TRBJ1-2 | TRBD1 | TRBV5-6 | TGTGCCAGCAGCTTGCAGGGGGACTATGGCTACACCTTC | CASSLQGDYGYTF
NA | TRBJ2-7 | TRBD1 | TRBV6-5 | TGTGCCAGCAGGGGGACAGTCCGCTCCTACGAGCAGTACTTC | CASRGTVRSYEQYF
NA | TRBJ2-5 | NA | TRBV24-1 | TGTGCCACCAGTGCCGTTGGGGCAGCTCTGTACTTC | CATSAVGAALYF
NA | TRBJ1-2 | TRBD1 | TRBV12-5 | TGTGCTAGTGGTTTGGTACCAGGGACAGGCTATGGCTACACCTTC | CASGLVPGTGYGYTF
NA | TRBJ1-3 | NA | TRBV3-1/TRBV3-2 | TGTGCCAGCAGCCAAGGTATTTGGAAGGTCTCATATTTT | CASSQGIWKVSYF
NA | TRBJ2-5 | NA | TRBV3-1/TRBV3-2 | TGTGCCAGCAGCCCGGATGAGACCCAGTACTTC | CASSPDETQYF
NA | TRBJ2-1 | NA | TRBV9 | TGTGCCAGCAGCGCCGGACACAACCCTTACAATGAGCAGTTCTTC | CASSAGHNPYNEQFF
NA | TRBJ1-2 | TRBD1 | TRBV10-3 | TGTGCCATCAACCCGACAGGGGGGGGAGGAGGCTACACCTTC | CAINPTGGGGGYTF
NA | TRBJ2-2 | NA | TRBV9 | TGTGCCAGCAGCGTAGATCCGGGACGAACCGGGGAGCTGTTTTTT | CASSVDPGRTGELFF
NA | TRBJ1-2 | NA | TRBV10-3 | TGTGCCATCAGTGAGGAAGACAACTATGGCTACACCTTC | CAISEEDNYGYTF
NA | TRBJ1-1 | NA | TRBV7-3 | TGTGTCAGCAGTTCCGCCGGCGGGCTTCCTAACACTGAAGCTTTCTTT | CVSSSAGGLPNTEAFF
NA | TRBJ2-7 | TRBD2 | TRBV4-1 | TGCGCCAGCAGCCAAGCGCTAGCGGGTGGCTCCTACGAGCAGTACTTC | CASSQALAGGSYEQYF
NA | TRBJ1-2 | TRBD1 | TRBV5-1 | TGCGCCAGCAGCCCTGCGGGACAGGTCCTATATGGCTACACCTTC | CASSPAGQVLYGYTF
NA | TRBJ2-7 | NA | TRBV3-1/TRBV3-2 | TGTGCCAGCAGCCTGGGACATGATTCCTACGAGCAGTACTTC | CASSLGHDSYEQYF
NA | TRBJ1-1 | NA | TRBV11-1 | TGTGCCAGCAGCCTTGTTATTGGGGACACTGAAGCTTTCTTT | CASSLVIGDTEAFF
NA | TRBJ2-3 | NA | TRBV19 | TGTGCCAGTAGTGGGACTAGCACAGATACGCAGTATTTT | CASSGTSTDTQYF
NA | TRBJ2-1 | NA | TRBV9 | TGTGCCAGCAGCTCGAATCCGACCCAAGGCGGTGAGCAGTTCTTC | CASSSNPTQGGEQFF
NA | TRBJ2-1 | TRBD2 | TRBV5-1 | TGCGCCAGCAGCTTTCGGGGGGGCAATGAGCAGTTCTTC | CASSFRGGNEQFF
NA | TRBJ2-7 | NA | TRBV5-5 | TGTGCCAGCAGCGAGAGGGCAGTTTACGAGCAGTACTTC | CASSERAVYEQYF
NA | TRBJ2-7 | NA | TRBV5-1 | TGCGCCAGCAGCTTGTCTCCAGTGAGCTCCTACGAGCAGTACTTC | CASSLSPVSSYEQYF
NA | TRBJ2-1 | TRBD1 | TRBV7-9 | TGTGCCAGCAGCTCCCGGGACAGGGCCGCCTACAATGAGCAGTTCTTC | CASSSRDRAAYNEQFF
NA | TRBJ2-3 | NA | TRBV24-1 | TGTGCCACCAGTGAAGGAGGGGGCCCAGATACGCAGTATTTT | CATSEGGGPDTQYF
few | TRBJ2-5 | NA | TRBV11-1 | TGTGCCAGCAGCACTGACACGTACCAAGAGACCCAGTACTTC | CASSTDTYQETQYF
few | TRBJ1-2 | TRBD1 | TRBV28 | TGTGCCAGCACCAGGACAGGGGGTTTCTATGGCTACACCTTC | CASTRTGGFYGYTF
NA | TRBJ1-4 | NA | TRBV5-5 | TGTGCCAGCAGCTTGGACCTTACAGCTGCAACTAATGAAAAACTGTTTTTT | CASSLDLTAATNEKLFF
few | TRBJ2-3 | TRBD2 | TRBV27 | TGTGCCAGCAGTTTCCGGACTAGCGGGGCCTTTATGTATACGCAGTATTTT | CASSFRTSGAFMYTQYF
NA | TRBJ2-3 | TRBD2 | TRBV7-3 | TGTGCCTCCGCGAGGCTAGCGGGAACAGATACGCAGTATTTT | CASARLAGTDTQYF
NA | TRBJ2-7 | NA | TRBV20-1 | TGCAGTGCGAGACTAGTTTACGAGCAGTACTTC | CSARLVYEQYF